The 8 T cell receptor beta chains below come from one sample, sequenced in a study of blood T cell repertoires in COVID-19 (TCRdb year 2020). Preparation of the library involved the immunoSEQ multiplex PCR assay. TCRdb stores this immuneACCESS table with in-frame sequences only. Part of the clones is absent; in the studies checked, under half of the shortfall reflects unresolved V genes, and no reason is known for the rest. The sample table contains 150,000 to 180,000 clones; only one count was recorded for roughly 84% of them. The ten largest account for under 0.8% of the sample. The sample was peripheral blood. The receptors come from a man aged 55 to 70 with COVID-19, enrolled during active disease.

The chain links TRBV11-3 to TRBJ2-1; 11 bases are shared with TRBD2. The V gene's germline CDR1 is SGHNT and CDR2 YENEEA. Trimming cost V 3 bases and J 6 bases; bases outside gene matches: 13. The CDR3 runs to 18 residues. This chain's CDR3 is CASSFLAGGSLLGNEQFF. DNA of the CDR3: TGTGCCAGCAGCTTTCTAGCGGGAGGATCCTTGTTGGGCAATGAGCAGTTCTTC. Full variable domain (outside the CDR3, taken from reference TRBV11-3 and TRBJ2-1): EAGVVQSPRYKIIEKKQPVAFWCNPISGHNTLYWYLQNLGQGPELLIRYENEEAVDDSQLPKDRFSAERLKGVDSTLKIQPAELGDSAVYLCASSFLAGGSLLGNEQFFGPGTRLTVL.

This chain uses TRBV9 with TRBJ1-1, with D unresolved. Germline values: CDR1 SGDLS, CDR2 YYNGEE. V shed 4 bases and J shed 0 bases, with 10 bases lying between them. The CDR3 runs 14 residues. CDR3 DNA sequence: TGTGCCAGCAGCCCTAGGCGGGTGAACACTGAAGCTTTCTTT. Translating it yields CASSPRRVNTEAFF.

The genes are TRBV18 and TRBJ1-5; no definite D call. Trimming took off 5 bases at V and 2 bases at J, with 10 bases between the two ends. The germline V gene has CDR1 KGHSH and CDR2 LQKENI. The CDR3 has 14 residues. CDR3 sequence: CASSEVPGNQPQHF. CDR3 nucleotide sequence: TGTGCCAGCTCAGAGGTTCCGGGCAATCAGCCCCAGCATTTT.

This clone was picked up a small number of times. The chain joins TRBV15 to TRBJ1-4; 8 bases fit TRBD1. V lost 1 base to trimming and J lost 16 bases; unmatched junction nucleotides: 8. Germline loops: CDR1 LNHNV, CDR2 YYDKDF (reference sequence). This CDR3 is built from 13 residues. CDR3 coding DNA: TGTGCCACCAGCAGAGTGGACAGGGAGAAATGGTTTTTT. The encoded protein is CATSRVDREKWFF.

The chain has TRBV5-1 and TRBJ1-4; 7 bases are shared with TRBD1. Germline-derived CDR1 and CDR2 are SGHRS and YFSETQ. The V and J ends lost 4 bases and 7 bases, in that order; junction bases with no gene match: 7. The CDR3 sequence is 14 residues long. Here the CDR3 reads CASSGGQFPEKLFF. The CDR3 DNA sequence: TGCGCCAGCAGCGGGGGACAGTTCCCTGAAAAACTGTTTTTT.

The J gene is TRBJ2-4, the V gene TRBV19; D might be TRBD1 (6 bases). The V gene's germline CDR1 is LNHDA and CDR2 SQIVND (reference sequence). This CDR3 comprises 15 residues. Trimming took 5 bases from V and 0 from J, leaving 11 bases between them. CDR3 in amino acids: CASSLGAQAKNIQYF. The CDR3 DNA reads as TGTGCCAGTAGTTTGGGGGCACAAGCCAAAAACATTCAGTACTTC.

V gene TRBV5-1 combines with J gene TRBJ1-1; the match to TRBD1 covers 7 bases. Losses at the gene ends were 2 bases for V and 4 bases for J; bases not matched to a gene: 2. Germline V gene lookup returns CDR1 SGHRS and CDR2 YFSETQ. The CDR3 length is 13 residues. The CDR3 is CASSLQGPTEAFF. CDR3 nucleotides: TGCGCCAGCAGCTTACAGGGGCCCACTGAAGCTTTCTTT. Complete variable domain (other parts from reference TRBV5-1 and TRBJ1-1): KAGVTQTPRYLIKTRGQQVTLSCSPISGHRSVSWYQQTPGQGLQFLFEYFSETQRNKGNFPGRFSGRQFSNSRSEMNVSTLELGDSALYLCASSLQGPTEAFFGQGTRLTVV.

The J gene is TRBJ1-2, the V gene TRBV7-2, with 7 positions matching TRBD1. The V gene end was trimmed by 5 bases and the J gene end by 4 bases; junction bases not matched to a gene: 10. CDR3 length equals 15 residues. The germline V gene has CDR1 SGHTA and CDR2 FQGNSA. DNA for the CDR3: TGTGCCAGCAGCCCCGGGGACAGACGAATCTATGGCTACACCTTC. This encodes CASSPGDRRIYGYTF. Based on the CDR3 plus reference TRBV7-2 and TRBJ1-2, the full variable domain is GAGVSQSPSNKVTEKGKDVELRCDPISGHTALYWYRQSLGQGLEFLIYFQGNSAPDKSGLPSDRFSAERTGGSVSTLTIQRTQQEDSAVYLCASSPGDRRIYGYTFGSGTRLTVV.